A selection of T cell receptor beta chains follows, all from one sample in a study of lymphopenia after photon versus proton radiotherapy. Sequenced by immunoSEQ multiplex PCR; TCRdb stores in-frame clones only, minus some. The table has 65,000 to 70,000 clones, roughly 88% seen once; the top ten hold 2.5% to 3%. The sample here was peripheral blood, taken from a patient treated with photon-based radiotherapy. These receptors all stem from an older woman with pancreatic cancer. Each CDR3 is given with its conserved first and last residue. The D gene is left open where the match is weak. Where a row states a size, it is once, few, many or the class of an expanded clone; other rows omit it.

CATSRDLRLAEGSYEQYF,TGTGCCACCAGCAGAGACCTTAGACTAGCGGAGGGATCCTACGAGCAGTACTTC,NA,TRBV15,TRBD2,TRBJ2-7
CASNSGLRKLFF,TGTGCCAGTAACTCGGGGCTACGAAAACTGTTTTTT,NA,TRBV19,NA,TRBJ1-4
CASSQRGTDNEQFF,TGCGCCAGCAGCCAACGCGGGACAGACAATGAGCAGTTCTTC,NA,TRBV4-3,NA,TRBJ2-1
CASRGPGMGREQYF,TGTGCCAGCAGGGGCCCGGGGATGGGTAGAGAGCAGTACTTC,few,TRBV6-1,NA,TRBJ2-7
CASSLVLGTDTQYF,TGTGCCAGCAGCCTAGTTTTGGGTACAGATACGCAGTATTTT,few,TRBV7-2,NA,TRBJ2-3
CASSVAEGGVGRELFF,TGTGCCAGCAGCGTAGCGGAAGGGGGGGTCGGCCGGGAGCTGTTTTTT,NA,TRBV9,NA,TRBJ2-2
CASSVTGRGEKLFF,TGCGCCAGCAGCGTGACAGGGCGAGGAGAAAAACTGTTTTTT,NA,TRBV5-1,TRBD1,TRBJ1-4
CSAWEGPNEKLFF,TGCAGCGCCTGGGAGGGGCCTAATGAAAAACTGTTTTTT,NA,TRBV29-1,NA,TRBJ1-4
CASSPLPGGGTDTQYF,TGTGCCAGCAGCCCTCTCCCGGGGGGCGGCACAGATACGCAGTATTTT,NA,TRBV5-8,NA,TRBJ2-3
CASSMTANYGYTF,TGTGCCAGCAGTATGACAGCAAACTATGGCTACACCTTC,NA,TRBV28,NA,TRBJ1-2
CASSQDGQDHLTDTQYF,TGCGCCAGCAGCCAAGACGGACAGGACCACCTCACAGATACGCAGTATTTT,NA,TRBV4-1,TRBD1,TRBJ2-3
CASRGGQGTNQPQHF,TGTGCCAGTAGGGGGGGGCAGGGGACTAATCAGCCCCAGCATTTT,NA,TRBV19,NA,TRBJ1-5
CASSRLAGGETQYF,TGTGCCAGCAGCAGACTAGCGGGAGGGGAGACCCAGTACTTC,NA,TRBV27,TRBD2,TRBJ2-5
CATSRGGTDTQYF,TGTGCCACCAGCAGAGGAGGGACGGATACGCAGTATTTT,NA,TRBV15,NA,TRBJ2-3
CASRGQRTDTQYF,TGTGCCAGCAGGGGACAGCGCACAGATACGCAGTATTTT,NA,TRBV28,TRBD1,TRBJ2-3
CASSLWASTDTQYF,TGTGCCAGCAGTTTATGGGCTAGCACAGATACGCAGTATTTT,NA,TRBV28,NA,TRBJ2-3
CASSQQGIKGNEQFF,TGCGCCAGCAGCCAACAGGGGATTAAGGGCAATGAGCAGTTCTTC,NA,TRBV4-1,NA,TRBJ2-1
CASSLARSRGNYGYTF,TGTGCCAGCAGCTTAGCCCGTAGTCGGGGTAACTATGGCTACACCTTC,NA,TRBV7-2,NA,TRBJ1-2
CASSRDRLAGLYEQYF,TGTGCCAGCAGCCGGGACCGACTAGCGGGACTCTACGAGCAGTACTTC,NA,TRBV5-6,TRBD2,TRBJ2-7
CASSSGLAGGNEQFF,TGTGCCAGTAGTTCAGGACTAGCAGGGGGCAATGAGCAGTTCTTC,once,TRBV19,NA,TRBJ2-1
CASSITGAYQPQHF,TGTGCCAGCAGTATCACAGGGGCCTATCAGCCCCAGCATTTT,NA,TRBV28,TRBD1,TRBJ1-5
CASSLEAGVALHF,TGTGCCAGCAGCTTAGAGGCCGGGGTCGCCCTCCACTTT,NA,TRBV7-9,NA,TRBJ1-6
CASSLGVRGPRESVETQYF,TGTGCCAGCAGTTTAGGTGTCAGGGGGCCGCGAGAATCCGTGGAGACCCAGTACTTC,NA,TRBV28,TRBD1,TRBJ2-5
CSVGTTGELFF,TGCAGCGTCGGGACTACCGGGGAGCTGTTTTTT,NA,TRBV29-1,NA,TRBJ2-2
CAISWTGGYEQYF,TGTGCCATCAGTTGGACAGGGGGCTACGAGCAGTACTTC,NA,TRBV10-3,TRBD1,TRBJ2-7
CASSQGRLAVSSYNEQFF,TGTGCCAGCAGCCAAGGACGCCTAGCGGTAAGCTCCTACAATGAGCAGTTCTTC,NA,TRBV4-2,TRBD2,TRBJ2-1
CASTGSSSTDTQYF,TGTGCCAGTACGGGGTCTTCTAGCACAGATACGCAGTATTTT,NA,TRBV19,NA,TRBJ2-3
CASSLGTGKRTDTQYF,TGTGCCAGCAGCTTGGGTACAGGAAAACGCACAGATACGCAGTATTTT,NA,TRBV5-4,NA,TRBJ2-3
CASSPGTRDYNEQFF,TGTGCCAGCAGCCCCGGGACTAGGGACTACAATGAGCAGTTCTTC,NA,TRBV5-4,TRBD2,TRBJ2-1
CASSRGAAGAVYNEQFF,TGCGCCAGCAGCCGCGGCGCAGCGGGAGCAGTCTACAATGAGCAGTTCTTC,NA,TRBV4-3,TRBD2,TRBJ2-1
CASSTGTGPTGELFF,TGTGCCAGCAGCACTGGGACAGGGCCCACCGGGGAGCTGTTTTTT,NA,TRBV7-2,TRBD1,TRBJ2-2
CASSLEAYSGNTIYF,TGTGCCAGCAGCTTGGAAGCTTACTCTGGAAACACCATATATTTT,NA,TRBV5-6,NA,TRBJ1-3
CAWNPGFGYEQYF,TGTGCCTGGAACCCAGGGTTCGGCTACGAGCAGTACTTC,NA,TRBV30,NA,TRBJ2-7
CASSLGGRADKETQYF,TGTGCCAGCAGCTTGGGCGGGAGGGCCGACAAAGAGACCCAGTACTTC,NA,TRBV5-4,TRBD2,TRBJ2-5
CASSLGTGSNTEAFF,TGTGCCAGCTCACTGGGGACAGGGTCCAACACTGAAGCTTTCTTT,NA,TRBV18,TRBD1,TRBJ1-1
CASSQAPAGGRNEQFF,TGTGCCAGCAGCCAAGCCCCAGCGGGAGGACGCAATGAGCAGTTCTTC,NA,TRBV4-2,TRBD2,TRBJ2-1
CASSQDPFNSPLHF,TGCGCCAGCAGCCAAGATCCCTTTAATTCACCCCTCCACTTT,NA,TRBV4-1,NA,TRBJ1-6
CASSLDPSRSNEQFF,TGTGCCAGCAGCCTCGACCCCTCCAGGAGCAATGAGCAGTTCTTC,NA,TRBV9,NA,TRBJ2-1
CAGSTSHGNEQFF,TGTGCCGGCTCAACTAGCCACGGAAATGAGCAGTTCTTC,NA,TRBV19,NA,TRBJ2-1
CASNRAGGTYNEQFF,TGTGCCAGCAATCGAGCGGGAGGAACCTACAATGAGCAGTTCTTC,NA,TRBV6-1,TRBD2,TRBJ2-1
CASSVGGPGTEAFF,TGTGCCAGCAGTGTCGGGGGGCCGGGCACTGAAGCTTTCTTT,NA,TRBV2,NA,TRBJ1-1
CASSPPRSPYTQYF,TGTGCCAGCAGCCCACCCCGTAGCCCGTATACGCAGTATTTT,NA,TRBV7-2,NA,TRBJ2-3
CASSLESMIKWGF,TGCGCCAGCAGCTTGGAAAGTATGATAAAATGGGGATTC,once,TRBV5-1,NA,TRBJ1-2
CASSLEGGAGVSTGELFF,TGCGCCAGCAGCTTGGAGGGGGGCGCGGGAGTGAGCACCGGGGAGCTGTTTTTT,NA,TRBV5-1,NA,TRBJ2-2
CASSQDLGAGTEAFF,TGCGCCAGCAGCCAAGATTTGGGGGCCGGGACTGAAGCTTTCTTT,NA,TRBV4-1,NA,TRBJ1-1
CASSSGLWNTGELFF,TGTGCCAGCAGCTCGGGACTATGGAACACCGGGGAGCTGTTTTTT,NA,TRBV7-9,TRBD2,TRBJ2-2
CSARKLSEQFF,TGCAGTGCTAGAAAGTTGAGTGAGCAGTTCTTC,NA,TRBV20-1,NA,TRBJ2-1
CASSPGGANTGELFF,TGTGCCAGCAGCCCCGGGGGCGCGAACACCGGGGAGCTGTTTTTT,NA,TRBV11-3,NA,TRBJ2-2
CASGQVGSYNEQFF,TGTGCCAGCGGACAGGTCGGCTCCTACAATGAGCAGTTCTTC,NA,TRBV9,TRBD1,TRBJ2-1
CASGSGNTIYF,TGTGCCAGCGGCTCCGGAAACACCATATATTTT,NA,TRBV2,NA,TRBJ1-3
CASSLFEGTYEQYF,TGCGCCAGCAGCTTGTTTGAGGGTACCTACGAGCAGTACTTC,NA,TRBV5-1,NA,TRBJ2-7
CATSGGQGAGFGKTQYF,TGTGCCACCAGCGGAGGACAGGGGGCAGGTTTCGGAAAGACCCAGTACTTC,few,TRBV15,TRBD1,TRBJ2-5
CASSASSGAGELFF,TGCGCCAGCAGCGCGTCAAGTGGGGCCGGGGAGCTGTTTTTT,NA,TRBV5-1,NA,TRBJ2-2
CATGGTGGETQYF,TGTGCCACCGGCGGGACAGGGGGTGAGACCCAGTACTTC,NA,TRBV15,TRBD1,TRBJ2-5
CASRLLGQGAAEQYF,TGTGCCAGCAGGCTTTTAGGACAGGGGGCTGCCGAGCAGTACTTC,NA,TRBV7-8,TRBD1,TRBJ2-7
CASSQDPRGFSDTQYF,TGTGCCAGCAGCCAAGACCCCAGGGGATTTTCAGATACGCAGTATTTT,NA,TRBV4-2,NA,TRBJ2-3
CASSPWGLAGETQYF,TGTGCCAGCTCACCATGGGGACTAGCGGGAGAGACCCAGTACTTC,NA,TRBV18,TRBD2,TRBJ2-5